The 9 T cell receptor beta chains below all came from one sample that was sequenced in a study of CD8 T cells in ankylosing spondylitis. TCRdb analysed the 5' RACE reads with MiXCR anew, one entry per CDR3 protein. Of about 340,000 distinct CDR3 sequences in the sample, 20% to 25% were seen once. Material for sequencing was blood, either unsorted or a sorted T cell fraction (not recorded which). These receptor sequences come from a male donor with ankylosing spondylitis or in good health (not recorded which).

The chain links TRBV29-1 to TRBJ2-7; the match to TRBD1 covers 8 bases. The CDR3 is 11 amino acids. V was clipped by 7 bases and J by 3 bases; unmatched bases: 2. Per the germline V gene, CDR1 is SQVTM and CDR2 is ANQGSEA. In DNA form, the CDR3 reads TGCAGCGAAGGACAGGGCTACGAGCAGTACTTC. Translated: CSEGQGYEQYF.

This clonotype was detected a few times. The chain carries TRBV4-1 and TRBJ2-5; 9 bases map to TRBD1. This CDR3 contains 17 residues. From germline, CDR1 is MGHRA and CDR2 YSYEKL. V lost 3 bases and J lost 10; bases outside the gene matches: 18. CDR3 residues: CASSHPGTGTDREDQYF. In DNA form, the CDR3 reads TGCGCCAGCAGCCATCCGGGGACAGGGACCGACCGAGAAGACCAGTACTTC.

In its sample, this clonotype was seen a few times. The chain uses TRBV20-1 and TRBJ1-2; D is undetermined. V lost 2 bases and J 4 bases, leaving 8 bases between the germline ends. Germline V gene lookup returns CDR1 DFQATT and CDR2 SNEGSKA (reference sequence). The CDR3 covers 12 residues. CDR3 DNA sequence: TGCAGTGCTAGATCCGGTGGCTATGGCTACACCTTC. Translated: CSARSGGYGYTF.

The chain employs TRBV7-6 and TRBJ2-3, with TRBD2 identical over 9 bases. There are 16 residues in the CDR3. Trimming took 1 base from V and 4 from J; bases not matched to a gene: 6. Germline V lookup: CDR1 SGHVS, CDR2 FNYEAQ. This CDR3 reads CASSLGRGGHADTQYF. DNA of the CDR3: TGTGCCAGCAGCTTAGGGCGGGGGGGCCATGCAGATACGCAGTATTTT. Complete variable domain (other parts from reference TRBV7-6 and TRBJ2-3): GAGVSQSPRYKVTKRGQDVALRCDPISGHVSLYWYRQALGQGPEFLTYFNYEAQQDKSGLPNDRFSAERPEGSISTLTIQRTEQRDSAMYRCASSLGRGGHADTQYFGPGTRLTVL.

This clonotype appeared a few times. V and J are TRBV6-1 and TRBJ2-7, with a possible D match to TRBD2 (6 bases). The germline V gene encodes CDR1 MNHNS and CDR2 SASEGT. The CDR3 covers 16 residues. The V end lost 2 bases, the J end lost 4 bases, and 18 bases lay between the germline ends. CDR3 protein: CASSEWWGDTIYEQYF. CDR3 nucleotides: TGTGCCAGCAGTGAATGGTGGGGGGATACGATTTACGAGCAGTACTTC.

This rearrangement joins TRBV24-1 to TRBJ2-1; weak D call: TRBD1 (6 bases). The CDR3 covers 15 residues. V lost 1 base and J lost 5, with 11 bases in between. The germline gives CDR1 KGHDR, CDR2 SFDVKD. The CDR3 protein is CATSDFPGQDNEQFF. The CDR3 DNA sequence: TGTGCCACCAGTGATTTCCCGGGACAAGACAATGAGCAGTTCTTC.

The gene calls are TRBV7-9 and TRBJ2-1; 8 positions match TRBD1. The CDR3 runs to 13 residues. The trim removed 6 bases at V and 7 bases at J, leaving 5 bases unmatched. Germline CDR1 and CDR2: SEHNR and FQNEAQ (reference sequence). The CDR3 sequence is CASRPGGGNEQFF. The CDR3 DNA follows: TGTGCCAGCAGACCAGGGGGCGGGAATGAGCAGTTCTTC.

This chain uses TRBV11-2 with TRBJ2-3, with 7 bases matching TRBD1. J gave up 0 bases and V 1 base, and 7 bases lay outside the gene matches. The CDR3 runs 17 residues. Germline V gene lookup returns CDR1 SGHAT and CDR2 FQNNGV. CDR3 in amino acids: CASSLVTGTTSTDTQYF. In DNA, the CDR3 is TGTGCCAGCAGCTTAGTGACAGGGACCACGAGCACAGATACGCAGTATTTT.

This clonotype was seen more than once but under ten times. The V and J genes are TRBV9 and TRBJ2-3; 11 bases are a match to TRBD1. Looked up from germline, CDR1 is SGDLS and CDR2 is YYNGEE. The CDR3 length is 15 residues. The trim removed 5 bases at V and 7 bases at J, leaving 9 bases unmatched. This CDR3 is CASRAGTGGIHTQYF. The CDR3 DNA follows: TGTGCCAGCAGAGCTGGGACAGGGGGGATTCATACGCAGTATTTT. Looking up the rest from reference TRBV9 and TRBJ2-3 gives the full variable domain: DSGVTQTPKHLITATGQRVTLRCSPRSGDLSVYWYQQSLDQGLQFLIQYYNGEERAKGNILERFSAQQFPDLHSELNLSSLELGDSALYFCASRAGTGGIHTQYFGPGTRLTVL.